What follows are 31 T cell receptor beta chains derived from one specimen sequenced in a study of OX40 agonist ivuxolimab in advanced cancers. Sequenced by immunoSEQ multiplex PCR; TCRdb stores in-frame clones only, minus some. This sample has 14,000 or so clones, with over 70% found just once. Material: CD4+ or CD8+ T cells sorted from blood, obtained in a trial of the OX40 agonist ivuxolimab. Receptors originate from an adult with an advanced solid tumor such as melanoma, head and neck, liver or kidney cancer.

V is TRBV2 and J is TRBJ2-5; TRBD1 matches at 7 bases. With 4 bases clipped from V and 2 bases from J, the junction kept 1 base outside the gene matches. The CDR3 has 13 amino acids. Germline values: CDR1 SNHLY, CDR2 FYNNEI. CDR3: CASSGGQQETQYF. For the CDR3, the DNA is TGTGCCAGCAGTGGGGGACAGCAAGAGACCCAGTACTTC.

The chain recombines TRBV7-9 with TRBJ1-2; tentative D call: TRBD1 (5 bases). The CDR3 totals 13 residues. CDR1 is SEHNR and CDR2 is FQNEAQ in the germline V gene (reference sequence). V was trimmed by 2 bases and J by 3 bases, leaving 7 bases between them. CDR3 loop: CASSLLGDYGYTF. Written as DNA, the CDR3 is TGTGCCAGCAGCTTATTGGGGGACTATGGCTACACCTTC.

This clone was recorded a few times. The chain couples TRBV29-1 to TRBJ1-2, with D maybe TRBD1 (6 bases). V was clipped by 4 bases and J by 4 bases, with 13 bases between them. The CDR3 has 13 residues. Germline lookup yields CDR1 SQVTM and CDR2 ANQGSEA. The CDR3 DNA reads as TGCAGCGTTGTGGGGGCAGGGACCTATGGCTACACCTTC. Its translation is CSVVGAGTYGYTF. Complete variable domain (other parts from reference TRBV29-1 and TRBJ1-2): SAVISQKPSRDICQRGTSLTIQCQVDSQVTMMFWYRQQPGQSLTLIATANQGSEATYESGFVIDKFPISRPNLTFSTLTVSNMSPEDSSIYLCSVVGAGTYGYTFGSGTRLTVV.

In its sample, this clone was seen once. The chain joins TRBV6-5 to TRBJ1-6, with 9 bases aligning to TRBD1. Germline V gene lookup returns CDR1 MNHEY and CDR2 SVGAGI. The CDR3 is 15 residues long. The V segment lost 8 bases and the J segment 6 bases; nucleotides outside the gene matches: 8. The CDR3 DNA reads TGTGCCAGCTCTTACGGGACAGGGTTTAATTCACCCCTCCACTTT. Its protein product is CASSYGTGFNSPLHF.

This clone has just one count. The V call is TRBV6-6, the J call TRBJ2-7; D not certain. CDR1 and CDR2 from the germline V gene are MNHNY and SVGAGI (reference sequence). V lost 1 base and J lost 0, with 10 bases in between. CDR3 length: 15 residues. This chain's CDR3 is CASSYFSPPSYEQYF. The CDR3 DNA reads as TGTGCCAGCAGTTACTTTAGTCCCCCCTCCTACGAGCAGTACTTC.

The chain combines TRBV4-3 with TRBJ2-2; D unresolved. CDR1 and CDR2 from the germline V gene are LGHNA and YSLEER. The V gene lost 0 bases and the J gene lost 0 bases, with 2 bases spanning the gap. The CDR3 consists of 14 residues. CDR3 loop: CASSQDANTGELFF. CDR3 sequence (DNA): TGCGCCAGCAGCCAAGACGCGAACACCGGGGAGCTGTTTTTT.

This clone has just one count. This chain uses TRBV27 with TRBJ2-7; tentatively, D is TRBD1 (6 bases). The CDR3 has 15 residues. With 5 bases removed from V and 3 bases from J, the gap between germline ends came to 17 bases. CDR1 MNHEY and CDR2 SMNVEV come from the germline V gene (reference sequence). The CDR3 reads CASSPIPGTFYEQYF. The CDR3 nucleotides are TGTGCCAGCAGTCCCATCCCCGGGACATTCTACGAGCAGTACTTC.

This rearrangement joins TRBV9 to TRBJ2-1, with D unresolved. The ends were cut back, 5 bases at V and 5 bases at J, with 14 bases in the middle. The CDR3 extends over 14 amino acids. The V gene's germline CDR1 is SGDLS and CDR2 YYNGEE. The CDR3 region is CASSATGANNEQFF. The CDR3 region has the DNA TGTGCCAGCAGTGCAACCGGAGCGAACAATGAGCAGTTCTTC.

This chain connects TRBV30 to TRBJ2-1; no reliable D call. The CDR3 sequence is 13 residues long. Trimming took 0 bases from V and 7 from J, leaving 10 bases between them. The germline V gene encodes CDR1 GTSNPN and CDR2 SVGIG (reference sequence). The chain's CDR3 is CAWSVEIWNEQFF. CDR3 in DNA: TGTGCCTGGAGTGTAGAAATCTGGAATGAGCAGTTCTTC.

In its sample, this clone was seen a few times. J is TRBJ2-5 and V is TRBV7-2; D ambiguous. The CDR3 is made up of 14 amino acids. From germline, CDR1 is SGHTA and CDR2 FQGNSA. V was shortened by 1 base and J by 8 bases, with 14 bases between the two germline ends. The CDR3 DNA follows: TGTGCCAGCAGCTTAGACGTCCTCAGAGGAACCCAGTACTTC. As protein: CASSLDVLRGTQYF.

The table lists this clone with a few counts. The chain carries TRBV5-1 and TRBJ2-7; 10 bases align to TRBD2. This CDR3 comprises 13 residues. V gave up 4 bases and J gave up 4 bases; unmatched junction bases: 2. CDR1 SGHRS and CDR2 YFSETQ come from the germline V gene. In DNA form, the CDR3 reads TGCGCCAGCAGCGAGGGACTAGCGTACGAGCAGTACTTC. Its translation is CASSEGLAYEQYF.

The CDR3 protein is CASSFSGPKGEQYF. The CDR3 coding sequence is TGTGCCAGCAGTTTTTCTGGACCTAAGGGAGAGCAGTACTTC. The V gene is TRBV27, the J gene TRBJ2-7; D not resolved. V lost 3 bases to trimming and J lost 7 bases, with 16 bases between them. The length of the CDR3 is 14 residues. The germline gives CDR1 MNHEY, CDR2 SMNVEV (reference sequence).

The chain combines TRBV6-4 with TRBJ2-1; D may be TRBD1 (5 bases). The CDR3 has 14 amino acids. Germline V gene data show CDR1 as MRHNA and CDR2 as SNTAGT. V was shortened by 6 bases and J by 0 bases, with 9 bases between the two germline ends. The CDR3, as DNA: TGTGCCAGCAGACCCGACAGCTCCTACAATGAGCAGTTCTTC. The encoded protein is CASRPDSSYNEQFF.

The gene calls are TRBV30 and TRBJ2-7, with D perhaps given as TRBD1 or TRBD2 (6 bases each). Per germline, CDR1 GTSNPN and CDR2 SVGIG (reference sequence). The germline V and J ends were trimmed by 5 bases and 5 bases, with 13 bases remaining between them. CDR3 size: 12 residues. CDR3 nucleotides: TGTGCCTGGGGGGGGCAGGCTCACGAGCAGTACTTC. As protein: CAWGGQAHEQYF. Full variable domain (outside the CDR3, taken from reference TRBV30 and TRBJ2-7): SQTIHQWPATLVQPVGSPLSLECTVEGTSNPNLYWYRQAAGRGLQLLFYSVGIGQISSEVPQNLSASRPQDRQFILSSKKLLLSDSGFYLCAWGGQAHEQYFGPGTRLTVT.

The genes are TRBV14 and TRBJ2-1; TRBD1 aligns across 10 bases. The CDR3 sequence is 16 residues long. Germline lookup yields CDR1 SGHDN and CDR2 FVKESK. Trimming at V came to 3 bases and at J to 4 bases, leaving 6 bases not matched to a gene. The CDR3 DNA reads as TGTGCCAGCAGCCACACCGGGACAGGGGAATACAATGAGCAGTTCTTC. Amino acid sequence: CASSHTGTGEYNEQFF.

The rearrangement joins TRBV27 to TRBJ2-5, with D perhaps given as TRBD1 or TRBD2 (5 bases each). Germline lookup yields CDR1 MNHEY and CDR2 SMNVEV (reference sequence). V shed 4 bases and J shed 5 bases, with 17 bases lying between them. The CDR3 totals 15 residues. The CDR3 DNA is TGTGCCAGCAGTTCAACACCGGGACCGGGGGAGACCCAGTACTTC. It translates to CASSSTPGPGETQYF.

J is TRBJ1-2 and V is TRBV7-6, with D possibly TRBD1 on 5 matching bases. V dropped 5 bases and J dropped 4 bases, with 14 bases sitting between them. In germline, CDR1 is SGHVS, CDR2 FNYEAQ. This CDR3 has 14 amino acids. The DNA of the CDR3 is TGTGCCAGCAGCCCCGATGGGGGTATCTATGGCTACACCTTC. Translation gives CASSPDGGIYGYTF.

This clone was observed once. The V gene is TRBV5-6, the J gene TRBJ2-7, with a possible D match to TRBD2 (5 bases). The CDR3 covers 16 residues. Trimming took off 6 bases at V and 5 bases at J, with 24 bases between the two ends. Germline CDR1 reads SGHDT; CDR2 reads YYEEEE. The CDR3 DNA sequence: TGTGCCAGCAACCGGATAGAAGGACTCGGGCGGGACGAGCAGTACTTC. It translates to CASNRIEGLGRDEQYF.

The chain couples TRBV19 to TRBJ2-2; D is unresolved. This CDR3 region has 13 residues. The ends were cut back, 3 bases at V and 5 bases at J, with 7 bases in the middle. Germline lookup yields CDR1 LNHDA and CDR2 SQIVND (reference sequence). In nucleotides, the CDR3 is TGTGCCAGTAGTATTTTCAAAACCGGGGAGCTGTTTTTT. Its translation is CASSIFKTGELFF.

The chain couples TRBV4-2 to TRBJ2-1; 9 bases agree with TRBD2. Germline values: CDR1 LGHNA, CDR2 YNFKEQ. The J segment lost 9 bases and the V segment lost 0 bases, leaving 3 bases of the junction unmatched. The CDR3 sequence is 14 residues long. The CDR3: CASSQEGLASEQFF. The CDR3 coding sequence is TGTGCCAGCAGCCAAGAGGGACTAGCTAGTGAGCAGTTCTTC.

V usage is TRBV10-1 and J usage is TRBJ2-1; 8 positions agree with TRBD2. J gave up 7 bases and V 6 bases, and 17 bases lay outside the gene matches. Germline loops: CDR1 WNHNN, CDR2 SYGVQD (reference sequence). The CDR3 loop spans 17 amino acids. CDR3: CASSPLPSGAGVNEQFF. DNA for the CDR3: TGCGCCAGCAGCCCTCTCCCTAGTGGAGCGGGAGTGAATGAGCAGTTCTTC.

This clone was seen a single time. This chain joins TRBV7-2 and TRBJ1-2; possible D gene TRBD1, 5 bases. The germline CDR1 and CDR2 sequences are SGHTA and FQGNSA. V lost 10 bases and J 8 bases, leaving 17 bases between the germline ends. This CDR3 contains 12 residues. The CDR3 protein is CATTPWGNGYTF. DNA for the CDR3: TGTGCCACCACTCCGTGGGGGAACGGCTACACCTTC.

The rearrangement joins TRBV27 to TRBJ2-7, with D hard to call. Deletions cut 5 bases from V and 0 bases from J, with 8 bases between. This CDR3 is 13 amino acids long. In germline, CDR1 is MNHEY, CDR2 SMNVEV (reference sequence). DNA of the CDR3: TGTGCCAGCAGTCTAAACCCCTCCTACGAGCAGTACTTC. Translated: CASSLNPSYEQYF.

This chain connects TRBV5-4 to TRBJ2-5, with 9 bases aligning to TRBD2. The J call is doubtful: the DNA matches TRBJ2-7 better. CDR1 is SGHNT, CDR2 YYREEE, per germline (reference sequence). The CDR3 runs to 15 residues. For the CDR3, the DNA is TGTGCCAGCAGCATAACTAGCGGGCGTTCCTACGAGCAGTACTTC. Protein: CASSITSGRSYEQYF.

DNA of the CDR3: TGCGCCAGCAGCTGGACAGCGGCCCTCTACAATGAGCAGTTCTTC. It encodes CASSWTAALYNEQFF. V gene TRBV5-1 combines with J gene TRBJ2-1; D possibly corresponds to TRBD1 (6 bases). The CDR3 is 15 residues long. Germline loops: CDR1 SGHRS, CDR2 YFSETQ. V was pared by 3 bases and J by 3 bases, with 13 bases between.

The V and J genes are TRBV5-5 and TRBJ2-2; 9 nucleotides line up with TRBD1. Germline V lookup: CDR1 SGHKS, CDR2 YYEKEE (reference sequence). The CDR3 sequence is 17 residues long. V lost 2 bases, J lost 6 bases, and 11 bases stayed unmatched. CDR3 sequence reads: CASSFFLSGTGSGELFF. The DNA of the CDR3 is TGTGCCAGCAGCTTTTTCCTATCCGGGACAGGGTCCGGGGAGCTGTTTTTT.

The chain carries TRBV6-5 and TRBJ1-2, with D possibly being TRBD1 (5 bases). The CDR3 extends over 14 amino acids. The V gene's germline CDR1 is MNHEY and CDR2 SVGAGI. The V and J ends lost 2 bases and 3 bases respectively, with 10 bases between them. DNA of the CDR3: TGTGCCAGCAGTTACGGGGGAACATACTATGGCTACACCTTC. Its protein product is CASSYGGTYYGYTF.

This CDR3 is CASSSRMTDPPDTQYF. The CDR3 nucleotides read TGTGCCAGCAGTTCGCGGATGACGGATCCGCCAGATACGCAGTATTTT. The chain links TRBV27 to TRBJ2-3; D remains ambiguous. Deletions cut 4 bases from V and 4 bases from J, with 18 bases between. The V gene's germline CDR1 is MNHEY and CDR2 SMNVEV (reference sequence). The CDR3 loop spans 16 amino acids.

This clone ranks as medium-sized. This chain connects TRBV6-5 to TRBJ2-7, with TRBD1 matching 9 bases. Trimming took 4 bases from V and 3 from J; bases not matched to a gene: 7. The CDR3 loop spans 15 amino acids. Germline lookup yields CDR1 MNHEY and CDR2 SVGAGI. CDR3 residues: CASSFSPGQGYEQYF. In DNA, the CDR3 is TGTGCCAGCAGTTTCTCACCGGGACAGGGCTACGAGCAGTACTTC.

As regards this clone: At one boundary the junction diverges from the germline segment, which might be a read error. J is TRBJ2-1 and V is TRBV5-6, with a possible D match to TRBD2 (5 bases). Germline CDR1 and CDR2: SGHDT and YYEEEE. CDR3 size: 13 residues. CDR3 nucleotide sequence: TGTACCAGCAGCACCGACTACTACAATGAGCAGTTCTTC. Translation gives CTSSTDYYNEQFF.

V usage is TRBV6-5 and J usage is TRBJ2-5; maybe TRBD2 (5 bases). The germline gives CDR1 MNHEY, CDR2 SVGAGI. V was shortened by 3 bases and J by 1 base, with 12 bases between the two germline ends. This CDR3 is 15 amino acids long. CDR3 sequence: CASSYGRDPQETQYF. In DNA form, the CDR3 reads TGTGCCAGCAGTTATGGCCGGGATCCCCAAGAGACCCAGTACTTC.